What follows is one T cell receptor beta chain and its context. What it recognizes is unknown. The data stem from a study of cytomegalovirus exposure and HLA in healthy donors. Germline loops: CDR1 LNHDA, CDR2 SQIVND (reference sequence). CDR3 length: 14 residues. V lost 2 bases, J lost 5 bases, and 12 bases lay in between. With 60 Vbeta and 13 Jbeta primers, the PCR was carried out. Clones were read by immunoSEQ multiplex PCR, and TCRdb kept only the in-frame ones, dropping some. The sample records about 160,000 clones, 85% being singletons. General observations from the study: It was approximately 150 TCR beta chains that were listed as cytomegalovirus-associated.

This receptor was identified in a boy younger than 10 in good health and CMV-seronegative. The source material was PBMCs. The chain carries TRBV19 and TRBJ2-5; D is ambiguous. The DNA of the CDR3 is TGTGCCAGTAGTATAAGGATCGGCGGTGAGACCCAGTACTTC. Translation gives CASSIRIGGETQYF.